Presented here are 30 T cell receptor beta chains from one specimen sequenced in a study of blood T cell repertoires in COVID-19. Sequencing used immunoSEQ multiplex PCR; TCRdb keeps in-frame clones, though not all of them. The sample includes over 60,000 clones, around 80% of them seen just once. The sample was peripheral blood. The receptor set was obtained from a human donor in a cohort sampled during active COVID-19.

The chain uses TRBV4-3 and TRBJ2-6; a possible D gene is TRBD1 (6 bases). V dropped 2 bases and J dropped 7 bases, with 12 bases sitting between them. The CDR3 is made up of 15 amino acids. CDR1 LGHNA and CDR2 YSLEER come from the germline V gene. DNA for the CDR3: TGCGCCAGCAGCCAACGGGACATTGCAGCCAACGTCCTGACTTTC. It yields the protein CASSQRDIAANVLTF.

This chain uses TRBV15 with TRBJ1-1, with 10 nucleotides matching TRBD1. J gave up 1 base and V 5 bases, and 4 bases lay outside the gene matches. The germline gives CDR1 LNHNV, CDR2 YYDKDF (reference sequence). CDR3 length: 15 residues. CDR3 residues: CATSARDRGNTEAFF. As DNA, the CDR3 is TGTGCCACCAGCGCCCGGGACAGGGGGAACACTGAAGCTTTCTTT.

V and J are TRBV5-6 and TRBJ2-7; 12 bases agree with TRBD2. The CDR3 is 15 amino acids. The junction had 1 base not matched to a gene; V was cut back by 0 bases and J by 3 bases. From germline, CDR1 is SGHDT and CDR2 YYEEEE. DNA of the CDR3: TGTGCCAGCAGCTTGGGGACTAGCGGGAACTACGAGCAGTACTTC. As protein: CASSLGTSGNYEQYF.

This chain joins TRBV3-1 (or the pseudogene TRBV3-2) and TRBJ1-2; 9 bases align to TRBD1. Germline V lookup: CDR1 LGHDT, CDR2 YNNKEL (reference sequence). V lost 1 base to trimming and J lost 7 bases; unmatched junction nucleotides: 13. The CDR3 loop spans 17 amino acids. In nucleotides, the CDR3 is TGTGCCAGCAGCCAAGGCAGGACAGGGGTGAGAATAGGTGGCTACACCTTC. Protein: CASSQGRTGVRIGGYTF.

The V call is TRBV5-5, the J call TRBJ1-3; D unresolved. V was cut by 3 bases and J by 0 bases, with 4 bases left in between. CDR3 length: 13 residues. Germline V gives CDR1 SGHKS, CDR2 YYEKEE (reference sequence). CDR3 amino acids: CASSSGSGNTIYF. CDR3 in DNA: TGTGCCAGCAGCTCGGGCTCTGGAAACACCATATATTTT.

The CDR3 sequence is CASSPPGTDYGYTF. The CDR3 nucleotides read TGTGCCAGCAGTCCCCCCGGGACTGATTATGGCTACACCTTC. The J gene is TRBJ1-2, the V gene TRBV28; D possibly corresponds to TRBD1 (5 bases). V gave up 5 bases and J gave up 5 bases, with 15 bases separating them. CDR3 length: 14 amino acids. Germline lookup yields CDR1 MDHEN and CDR2 SYDVKM.

This sequence joins TRBV19 and TRBJ2-6; TRBD1 matches 8 bases. Germline CDR1 LNHDA, CDR2 SQIVND (reference sequence). V lost 6 bases and J lost 2; bases outside the gene matches: 6. CDR3 length equals 16 residues. Here the CDR3 DNA reads TGTGCCAGTAGGAAGACAGGGGAGGCTGGGGCCAACGTCCTGACTTTC. Translating gives CASRKTGEAGANVLTF.

The CDR3 bases are TGTGCCAGCAGCCAGCCGGGACAGGGCTCCTACGAGCAGTACTTC. Translated: CASSQPGQGSYEQYF. The chain uses TRBV6-2 or TRBV6-3 and TRBJ2-7, with 9 bases lining up with TRBD1. V shed 6 bases, J shed 0 bases, and the junction held 6 bases outside the gene matches. Per the germline V gene, CDR1 is MNHEY and CDR2 is SVGEGT. CDR3 size: 15 residues.

With regard to this clone: Compared with germline, one end of the junction differs, possibly owing to a read error. The V gene is TRBV6-5, the J gene TRBJ1-2; D is unclear. CDR1 and CDR2 (germline): MNHEY, SVGAGI. The CDR3 sequence is 12 residues long. CDR3 nucleotides: TGTGCCAGCAGTGACTCCCGGGGTGGCTACACCTTC. Residues: CASSDSRGGYTF.

J is TRBJ1-2 and V is TRBV30, with a weak D call TRBD1 (5 bases). The CDR3 covers 14 residues. With 4 bases removed from V and 4 bases from J, the gap between germline ends came to 16 bases. CDR1 is GTSNPN and CDR2 is SVGIG in the germline V gene (reference sequence). DNA for the CDR3: TGTGCCTGGAAAGGGTCAGGGTGGGGCTATGGCTACACCTTC. As protein: CAWKGSGWGYGYTF.

This rearrangement joins TRBV10-1 to TRBJ2-1; 11 bases map to TRBD2. There are 15 residues in the CDR3. The junction had 6 bases not matched to a gene; V was cut back by 4 bases and J by 7 bases. From germline, CDR1 is WNHNN and CDR2 SYGVQD (reference sequence). CDR3 residues: CASSGQRLAGNEQFF. For the CDR3, the DNA is TGCGCCAGCAGTGGACAACGACTAGCGGGAAATGAGCAGTTCTTC.

The V and J genes are TRBV2 and TRBJ2-3; 9 nucleotides agree with TRBD1. The CDR3 is 16 amino acids. J lost 4 bases, V lost 1 base, and 6 bases had no gene match. CDR1 is SNHLY, CDR2 FYNNEI, per germline. CDR3 DNA sequence: TGTGCCAGCAGTGAAGGTGGGACAGGGAGGGCAGATACGCAGTATTTT. Protein product: CASSEGGTGRADTQYF.

The chain uses TRBV6-2 or TRBV6-3 and TRBJ1-1; D ambiguous. V lost 3 bases and J lost 1, with 6 bases in between. Germline CDR1 MNHEY, CDR2 SVGEGT. The CDR3 runs 13 residues. CDR3 residues: CASSYNRNTEAFF. The CDR3 DNA is TGTGCCAGCAGTTATAATAGGAACACTGAAGCTTTCTTT.

This chain links TRBV6-6 with TRBJ2-7; perhaps TRBD1 as D (6 bases). The CDR3 sequence is 17 residues long. Between the trimmed V and J ends, which lost 5 bases and 6 bases, there was a span of 26 bases. The germline V gene encodes CDR1 MNHNY and CDR2 SVGAGI (reference sequence). The CDR3 DNA follows: TGTGCCAGCAGTCGCCAACAGGGTTCCCTCGCTGTCTCCGAGCAGTACTTC. Residues: CASSRQQGSLAVSEQYF.

The chain joins TRBV7-3 to TRBJ2-1; the D gene is possibly TRBD1 (6 bases). CDR1 SGHTA and CDR2 FQGTGA come from the germline V gene. CDR3 length: 16 residues. Deletions cut 4 bases from V and 4 bases from J, with 17 bases between. The CDR3 nucleotides read TGTGCCAGCAGCTCGACCCCCGGGACAAAATACAATGAGCAGTTCTTC. Residues: CASSSTPGTKYNEQFF. Variable domain in full (rest from reference TRBV7-3 and TRBJ2-1): GAGVSQTPSNKVTEKGKYVELRCDPISGHTALYWYRQSLGQGPEFLIYFQGTGAADDSGLPNDRFFAVRPEGSVSTLKIQRTERGDSAVYLCASSSTPGTKYNEQFFGPGTRLTVL.

The chain joins TRBV5-1 to TRBJ2-7, with 11 bases lining up with TRBD2. This CDR3 contains 14 residues. The germline V gene encodes CDR1 SGHRS and CDR2 YFSETQ. The V segment lost 4 bases and the J segment 3 bases; nucleotides outside the gene matches: 3. CDR3 sequence: CASSVTSGGYEQYF. The CDR3 nucleotides read TGCGCCAGCAGCGTAACTAGCGGGGGCTACGAGCAGTACTTC.

This clone was seen a single time. The V call is TRBV19, the J call TRBJ2-2; D is perhaps TRBD2 (6 bases). The ends were cut back, 4 bases at V and 6 bases at J, with 15 bases in the middle. This CDR3 contains 15 residues. Germline loops: CDR1 LNHDA, CDR2 SQIVND (reference sequence). In DNA form, the CDR3 reads TGTGCCAGTAGTACTGGACGGACGGGGGCCGGGGAGCTGTTTTTT. Protein: CASSTGRTGAGELFF.

The chain links TRBV3-1 (or the pseudogene TRBV3-2) to TRBJ2-7; the match to TRBD1 covers 9 bases. Germline-derived CDR1 and CDR2 are LGHDT and YNNKEL (reference sequence). J gave up 6 bases and V 2 bases, and 17 bases lay outside the gene matches. The CDR3 contains 18 residues. The CDR3 nucleotides are TGTGCCAGCAGCCAAACAGGTGGGGAACAGGGGGCAAAAGGCGAGCAGTACTTC. It specifies CASSQTGGEQGAKGEQYF.

This chain joins TRBV6-5 and TRBJ2-2; 8 bases fit TRBD1. With 7 bases clipped from V and 5 bases from J, the junction kept 9 bases outside the gene matches. The CDR3 sequence is 15 residues long. Germline CDR1 is MNHEY and CDR2 is SVGAGI. For the CDR3, the DNA is TGTGCCAGCAAACCGGGGCAGGGGGCTACCGGGGAGCTGTTTTTT. This encodes CASKPGQGATGELFF.

The chain is built from TRBV2 and TRBJ1-5; possible D gene TRBD1, 5 bases. This CDR3 spans 16 amino acids. Trimming cost V 9 bases and J 0 bases, with 18 bases left between them. Looked up from germline, CDR1 is SNHLY and CDR2 is FYNNEI. The CDR3, as DNA: TGTGCCAGTTTGAAAGGGGCACGAGGTAGCAATCAGCCCCAGCATTTT. Its translation: CASLKGARGSNQPQHF.

The count of this clone is one. The chain couples TRBV5-4 to TRBJ2-2; 7 bases match TRBD2. The CDR3 length is 14 residues. Trimming took 3 bases from V and 6 from J; bases not matched to a gene: 5. Germline CDR1 and CDR2: SGHNT and YYREEE (reference sequence). The DNA for the CDR3 is TGTGCCAGCAGCTCCGGGGACTACTCCGGGGAGCTGTTTTTT. Its translation: CASSSGDYSGELFF.

The rearrangement links TRBV7-8 to TRBJ2-7, with TRBD1 identical over 8 bases. From germline, CDR1 is SGHVS and CDR2 FQNEAQ. This CDR3 has 13 residues. Trimming removed 3 bases from V and 3 bases from J; junction bases left unmatched: 1. CDR3 nucleotide sequence: TGTGCCAGCAGCTTGGGGACAGGCTACGAGCAGTACTTC. Amino acids: CASSLGTGYEQYF.

The chain recombines TRBV5-4 with TRBJ2-1; perhaps TRBD2 as D (6 bases). Trimming removed 0 bases from V and 9 bases from J, with 10 bases in between. This CDR3 comprises 13 residues. Germline CDR1 reads SGHNT; CDR2 reads YYREEE (reference sequence). DNA for the CDR3: TGTGCCAGCAGCTTGGTGCTGGGGGGTGAGCAGTTCTTC. It encodes CASSLVLGGEQFF.

The DNA of the CDR3 is TGTGCCAGCAGCTTAGCACCGGGTACGGCGGGCGAGCAGTACTTC. As protein: CASSLAPGTAGEQYF. The V call is TRBV7-2, the J call TRBJ2-7; possible D gene TRBD2, 5 bases. Per germline, CDR1 SGHTA and CDR2 FQGNSA. CDR3 length: 15 residues. V was clipped by 0 bases and J by 6 bases, with 15 bases between them.

This chain links TRBV11-2 with TRBJ2-5, with D possibly TRBD2 on 6 matching bases. V was cut by 5 bases and J by 5 bases, with 15 bases left in between. Germline V gene data show CDR1 as SGHAT and CDR2 as FQNNGV. The CDR3 is made up of 14 amino acids. The CDR3 DNA sequence: TGTGCCAGCAGCCCTTGGGCGGGACGCGAGACCCAGTACTTC. It codes for CASSPWAGRETQYF.

V is TRBV11-1 and J is TRBJ2-3, with 7 bases identical to TRBD2. The CDR3 consists of 16 residues. The V and J ends lost 5 bases and 3 bases, in that order; junction bases with no gene match: 11. Germline loops: CDR1 SGHAT, CDR2 FQDESV (reference sequence). CDR3 bases: TGTGCCAGCAGCCCCGGGGACTATCCTTTAACAGATACGCAGTATTTT. This gives the protein CASSPGDYPLTDTQYF.

The J gene is TRBJ2-2, the V gene TRBV5-5; 13 nucleotides line up with TRBD2. The ends lost 5 bases at V and 6 bases at J; junction bases unmatched: 4. The CDR3 spans 15 residues. The germline V gene encodes CDR1 SGHKS and CDR2 YYEKEE (reference sequence). The CDR3 DNA sequence: TGTGCCAGCAGGGGGACTAGCGGGATCTCCGGGGAGCTGTTTTTT. Its protein product is CASRGTSGISGELFF.

This clone was observed a handful of times. The chain joins TRBV2 to TRBJ2-7; a weak D match, TRBD1 (5 bases). The CDR3 length is 16 residues. Deletions cut 2 bases from V and 5 bases from J, with 19 bases between. Germline V gene data show CDR1 as SNHLY and CDR2 as FYNNEI. CDR3 DNA sequence: TGTGCCAGCAGTGAACAGGGTACCCTCACAATCAACGAGCAGTACTTC. It yields the protein CASSEQGTLTINEQYF.

V and J are TRBV16 and TRBJ2-6, with D possibly TRBD2 on 6 matching bases. CDR1 and CDR2 (germline): KGHSY, FQNENV. This CDR3 has 15 amino acids. The V and J ends lost 3 bases and 2 bases respectively, with 8 bases between them. The CDR3, as DNA: TGTGCCAGCAGCCAGGGACTTGCTGGGGCCAACGTCCTGACTTTC. This encodes CASSQGLAGANVLTF.

The rearrangement links TRBV7-4 to TRBJ2-7; 8 nucleotides align to TRBD1. After removal of 4 bases from V and 6 bases from J, the junction contained 8 bases not matched to a gene. Germline CDR1 is SGHVT and CDR2 is SQSDAQ. The CDR3 is 14 amino acids. The CDR3: CASSYSGTGTEQYF. CDR3 DNA sequence: TGTGCCAGCAGCTACTCCGGGACAGGTACCGAGCAGTACTTC.